The 21 T cell receptor beta chains below all came from one sample that was sequenced in a study of Ad26.COV2.S vaccination and SARS-CoV-2 variants. Profiling relied on immunoSEQ multiplex PCR, and the TCRdb table lists in-frame clones only, not all of them. The profile shows about 500,000 clones, 89% of them singletons. Documented treatment: over 15 received Ad26.COV2.S at low or high dose, single or two shots; roughly five received placebo; per-sample allocation not given. Material that was analyzed had been drawn on day 63 after the first vaccine or placebo injection. Sequences were derived from peripheral blood, sampled in a trial of Ad26.COV2.S vaccine versus placebo. The source is a person aged 18-60 years who received the Ad26.COV2.S COVID-19 vaccine or a placebo.

The rearrangement links TRBV7-8 to TRBJ1-5, with D perhaps matching TRBD1 (5 bases). Germline V CDR1 and CDR2: SGHVS, FQNEAQ. There are 14 residues in the CDR3. The germline V and J ends were trimmed by 5 bases and 3 bases, with 11 bases remaining between them. CDR3 loop: CASSPGRYNQPQHF. The DNA for the CDR3 is TGTGCCAGCAGCCCAGGGCGTTACAATCAGCCCCAGCATTTT.

The chain carries TRBV7-9 and TRBJ2-5, with D hard to call. Germline CDR1 reads SEHNR; CDR2 reads FQNEAQ (reference sequence). The CDR3 totals 14 residues. V was clipped by 1 base and J by 1 base, with 7 bases between them. CDR3 in DNA: TGTGCCAGCAGCTTAGATTCCCGCCAAGAGACCCAGTACTTC. Translating gives CASSLDSRQETQYF.

The chain carries TRBV28 and TRBJ2-1; TRBD2 aligns across 9 bases. The germline gives CDR1 MDHEN, CDR2 SYDVKM. V lost 5 bases and J lost 5; bases outside the gene matches: 4. The CDR3 extends over 14 amino acids. The DNA of the CDR3 is TGTGCCAGCAGTGCCTTAGCGGGAGACAATGAGCAGTTCTTC. Encoded protein: CASSALAGDNEQFF.

This sequence joins TRBV4-1 and TRBJ2-1; 11 bases are shared with TRBD2. The CDR3 consists of 15 residues. V was pared by 5 bases and J by 4 bases, with 4 bases of the junction left unmatched. CDR1 is MGHRA, CDR2 YSYEKL, per germline. This CDR3 is CASSTGTSGYNEQFF. The CDR3 coding sequence is TGCGCCAGCAGCACAGGGACTAGCGGTTACAATGAGCAGTTCTTC.

The chain recombines TRBV2 with TRBJ1-2, with 11 bases lining up with TRBD1. This CDR3 spans 13 amino acids. The germline gives CDR1 SNHLY, CDR2 FYNNEI. Trimming removed 6 bases from V and 7 bases from J; junction bases left unmatched: 4. CDR3 nucleotides: TGTGCCAGCAGCATCGGGACAGGGGGTGGCTACACCTTC. It specifies CASSIGTGGGYTF.

The chain recombines TRBV28 with TRBJ2-3; 9 bases fit TRBD2. Germline CDR1 and CDR2: MDHEN and SYDVKM. The CDR3 spans 14 residues. After removal of 6 bases from V and 4 bases from J, the junction contained 5 bases not matched to a gene. The CDR3 DNA reads TGTGCCAGCAGCCTAGCGGGATCACCAGATACGCAGTATTTT. Translated, it gives CASSLAGSPDTQYF.

The rearrangement links TRBV5-8 to TRBJ1-1; a possible D gene is TRBD1 (6 bases). The CDR3 runs 14 residues. Germline assignment: CDR1 SGHTS and CDR2 YDEGEE. Trimming shortened V by 1 base and J by 2 bases, and 9 bases separated the two germline ends. DNA of the CDR3: TGTGCCAGCAGCTTGAGGGGGGCAAACACTGAAGCTTTCTTT. Translating it yields CASSLRGANTEAFF.

The genes are TRBV5-8 and TRBJ2-4; unclear D gene. The CDR3 spans 12 residues. Trimming shortened V by 1 base and J by 8 bases, and 7 bases separated the two germline ends. CDR1 and CDR2 (germline): SGHTS, YDEGEE. Here the CDR3 DNA reads TGTGCCAGCAGCTTGTACCGTGACATTCAGTACTTC. It is translated as CASSLYRDIQYF.

This clone has only one observation. The chain combines TRBV5-1 with TRBJ2-1; D is uncertain. Germline assignment: CDR1 SGHRS and CDR2 YFSETQ. The CDR3 runs to 15 residues. The V gene lost 0 bases and the J gene lost 9 bases, with 16 bases spanning the gap. CDR3 sequence reads: CASSLASLYGSEQFF. In DNA, the CDR3 is TGCGCCAGCAGCTTGGCCAGTCTGTACGGAAGTGAGCAGTTCTTC.

The chain has TRBV3-1 (or the pseudogene TRBV3-2) and TRBJ2-1, with TRBD2 matching 7 bases. V dropped 3 bases and J dropped 4; count of bases not matched to a gene: 6. In germline, CDR1 is LGHDT, CDR2 YNNKEL (reference sequence). This CDR3 comprises 15 residues. The CDR3 loop is CASSHGGLPYNEQFF. CDR3 coding DNA: TGTGCCAGCAGCCATGGGGGACTACCATACAATGAGCAGTTCTTC.

The sample holds a few counts of this clone. The rearrangement links TRBV9 to TRBJ2-2; a possible D gene is TRBD2 (5 bases). The CDR3 spans 16 residues. V lost 4 bases and J 4 bases, leaving 17 bases between the germline ends. The germline V gene encodes CDR1 SGDLS and CDR2 YYNGEE. The CDR3, as DNA: TGTGCCAGCAGCCACAGCAGAGGGAGATCCACCGGGGAGCTGTTTTTT. It codes for CASSHSRGRSTGELFF.

This chain uses TRBV5-1 with TRBJ1-5; possible D gene TRBD1, 5 bases. CDR1 and CDR2 (germline): SGHRS, YFSETQ. The CDR3 spans 13 residues. Trimming took off 2 bases at V and 7 bases at J, with 10 bases between the two ends. The CDR3 region has the DNA TGCGCCAGCAGCTTAGGGGTGGACCAGCCCCAGCATTTT. Amino acid sequence: CASSLGVDQPQHF. Full variable domain (missing parts from reference TRBV5-1 and TRBJ1-5): KAGVTQTPRYLIKTRGQQVTLSCSPISGHRSVSWYQQTPGQGLQFLFEYFSETQRNKGNFPGRFSGRQFSNSRSEMNVSTLELGDSALYLCASSLGVDQPQHFGDGTRLSIL.

This clone was picked up one time. V usage is TRBV3-1 (or the pseudogene TRBV3-2) and J usage is TRBJ2-3; no firm D call. The V gene's germline CDR1 is LGHDT and CDR2 YNNKEL (reference sequence). The CDR3 totals 13 residues. Trimming removed 4 bases from V and 6 bases from J, with 11 bases in between. The CDR3 coding sequence is TGTGCCAGCAGCCCTGACCTAGGCGATACGCAGTATTTT. Its translation is CASSPDLGDTQYF.

The chain combines TRBV6-6 with TRBJ2-5; D gene ambiguous. Deletions cut 3 bases from V and 1 base from J, with 12 bases between. CDR1 and CDR2 (germline): MNHNY, SVGAGI (reference sequence). CDR3 length: 15 amino acids. In DNA, the CDR3 is TGTGCCAGCAGTTATGATTTGCTGGGCCAAGAGACCCAGTACTTC. Its translation is CASSYDLLGQETQYF.

The chain combines TRBV27 with TRBJ2-1; 8 bases match TRBD2. V dropped 3 bases and J dropped 6; count of bases not matched to a gene: 10. CDR1 MNHEY and CDR2 SMNVEV come from the germline V gene (reference sequence). CDR3 length: 16 amino acids. CDR3 nucleotide sequence: TGTGCCAGCAGTTTTGAAGGGCTAGCGGGCCTCAATGAGCAGTTCTTC. It specifies CASSFEGLAGLNEQFF.

DNA for the CDR3: TGCAGCGTTGCCCAACAGGGTCTATGGTACGAGCAGTACTTC. This translates into CSVAQQGLWYEQYF. V usage is TRBV29-1 and J usage is TRBJ2-7; D is possibly TRBD1 (6 bases). CDR1 is SQVTM and CDR2 is ANQGSEA in the germline V gene. V lost 4 bases, J lost 4 bases, and 17 bases lay in between. The CDR3 has 14 residues.

The V gene is TRBV2, the J gene TRBJ2-3; D possibly uses TRBD1 or TRBD2 (6 bases each). Per the germline V gene, CDR1 is SNHLY and CDR2 is FYNNEI. The germline V and J ends were trimmed by 5 bases and 1 base, with 13 bases remaining between them. CDR3 size: 15 residues. CDR3 in amino acids: CASSTGGSGTDTQYF. DNA of the CDR3: TGTGCCAGCAGTACCGGGGGCAGCGGCACAGATACGCAGTATTTT.

The V call is TRBV25-1, the J call TRBJ2-1; 11 bases map to TRBD2. The CDR3 has 14 residues. Germline V gives CDR1 MGHDK, CDR2 SYGVNS. With V trimmed by 8 bases and J by 3 bases, 3 bases remained unmatched. CDR3: CASRSGRGYNEQFF. The DNA of the CDR3 is TGTGCCAGCCGTAGCGGGAGGGGCTACAATGAGCAGTTCTTC.

The rearrangement uses TRBV19 and TRBJ1-1; weak D call: TRBD1 (5 bases). Germline CDR1 and CDR2: LNHDA and SQIVND (reference sequence). The V and J ends lost 4 bases and 0 bases respectively, with 18 bases between them. The CDR3 contains 17 residues. The CDR3 DNA reads TGTGCCAGTAGTACCTCTGGGGGGGGACCAATGAACACTGAAGCTTTCTTT. Encoded protein: CASSTSGGGPMNTEAFF. Looking up the rest from reference TRBV19 and TRBJ1-1 gives the full variable domain: DGGITQSPKYLFRKEGQNVTLSCEQNLNHDAMYWYRQDPGQGLRLIYYSQIVNDFQKGDIAEGYSVSREKKESFPLTVTSAQKNPTAFYLCASSTSGGGPMNTEAFFGQGTRLTVV.

This chain joins TRBV19 and TRBJ1-5, with TRBD1 as a possible D gene (5 bases). The germline CDR1 and CDR2 sequences are LNHDA and SQIVND (reference sequence). The V and J ends lost 7 bases and 0 bases respectively, with 10 bases between them. This CDR3 contains 14 residues. CDR3 DNA: TGTGCCAGTACCAGGGTGTATAGCAATCAGCCCCAGCATTTT. Residues: CASTRVYSNQPQHF.

This chain joins TRBV9 and TRBJ1-2; D is perhaps TRBD1 (5 bases). The CDR3 consists of 16 residues. Germline assignment: CDR1 SGDLS and CDR2 YYNGEE. V was shortened by 2 bases and J by 2 bases, with 16 bases between the two germline ends. As DNA, the CDR3 is TGTGCCAGCAGCGTTAAACCCCAGGGCCCCAACTATGGCTACACCTTC. Translated: CASSVKPQGPNYGYTF.